One and the same sample provided the 23 T cell receptor beta chains below, sequenced in a study of T cells in Graves' hyperthyroidism and ophthalmopathy. The source material, RNA transcripts, was used to amplify TCR beta CDR3 regions. The study used the HTBI primer set for a first-round RT-PCR of the TCR CDR3. Each CDR3 protein gets one entry after TCRdb re-called the multiplex PCR reads with MiXCR. The profile shows 300,000 or so distinct CDR3 sequences, 16% of them singletons. Sequenced: blood. These receptors all come from a man in his thirties or forties with Graves' hyperthyroidism.

Ten or more counts support this clonotype. The V and J genes are TRBV11-3 and TRBJ2-1; D is ambiguous. Trimming took off 3 bases at V and 0 bases at J, with 9 bases between the two ends. Germline CDR1 is SGHNT and CDR2 is YENEEA. The CDR3 covers 15 residues. The CDR3 sequence is CASSFYPSSYNEQFF. The CDR3 DNA reads TGTGCCAGCAGCTTTTACCCAAGCTCCTACAATGAGCAGTTCTTC.

This clonotype was picked up a small number of times. The J gene is TRBJ2-5, the V gene TRBV29-1; 8 nucleotides agree with TRBD1. The germline V gene encodes CDR1 SQVTM and CDR2 ANQGSEA. The J segment lost 4 bases and the V segment lost 6 bases, leaving 10 bases of the junction unmatched. CDR3 size: 14 residues. Here the CDR3 DNA reads TGCAGCGTCCTCAAGCAGGGGGCAGGAGAGACCCAGTACTTC. This sequence encodes CSVLKQGAGETQYF.

There are many counts of this clonotype. The chain combines TRBV5-1 with TRBJ1-1, with TRBD1 matching over 10 bases. This CDR3 is built from 15 residues. Per the germline V gene, CDR1 is SGHRS and CDR2 is YFSETQ. V lost 3 bases, J lost 0 bases, and 2 bases stayed unmatched. The DNA for the CDR3 is TGCGCCAGCAGCTGGGACAGGGGATTGAACACTGAAGCTTTCTTT. This encodes CASSWDRGLNTEAFF.

This clonotype was counted a few times. The conserved final phenylalanine or tryptophan is absent from the CDR3, which likely points to a read error. J is TRBJ2-3 and V is TRBV10-2; TRBD1 might be the D (7 bases). The CDR3 extends over 15 amino acids. V was trimmed by 4 bases and J by 2 bases, leaving 13 bases between them. Germline values: CDR1 WSHSY, CDR2 SAAADI. In nucleotides, the CDR3 is TGCGCCAGCAGTGCACAGGGGACTTACACAGATACGCAGTATTCT. It is translated as CASSAQGTYTDTQYS.

This clonotype was found a few times. The chain is built from TRBV20-1 and TRBJ2-5; D unresolved. The CDR3 totals 11 residues. V shed 0 bases and J shed 4 bases, with 3 bases lying between them. From germline, CDR1 is DFQATT and CDR2 SNEGSKA (reference sequence). The CDR3 is CSARDLETQYF. The CDR3, as DNA: TGCAGTGCTAGAGACCTAGAGACCCAGTACTTC.

This clonotype was recorded many times. V usage is TRBV6-1 and J usage is TRBJ2-1; TRBD2 might be the D (6 bases). The CDR3 contains 15 residues. Germline values: CDR1 MNHNS, CDR2 SASEGT. Between the trimmed V and J ends, which lost 7 bases and 2 bases, there was a span of 15 bases. CDR3 loop: CASTPLAGPYNEQFF. CDR3 bases: TGTGCCAGCACCCCGCTGGCGGGACCCTACAATGAGCAGTTCTTC.

The J gene is TRBJ2-7, the V gene TRBV11-1, with D tentatively TRBD2 (7 bases). Per germline, CDR1 SGHAT and CDR2 FQDESV (reference sequence). With 3 bases removed from V and 0 bases from J, the gap between germline ends came to 9 bases. The CDR3 has 14 amino acids. CDR3 region: CASSFRGASYEQYF. DNA for the CDR3: TGTGCCAGCAGCTTCCGGGGGGCCTCCTACGAGCAGTACTTC.

This clonotype was seen repeatedly, ten times or more. The J gene is TRBJ2-1, the V gene TRBV12-3 or TRBV12-4; D might be TRBD1 (5 bases). Trimming pared 3 bases from V and 10 bases from J, leaving 13 bases between. CDR3 length: 13 amino acids. The CDR3 loop is CASSFRGQEEQFF. The CDR3 region has the DNA TGTGCCAGCAGTTTTAGGGGCCAGGAGGAGCAGTTCTTC.

This rearrangement joins TRBV2 to TRBJ1-5; D ambiguous. V gave up 7 bases and J gave up 5 bases, with 9 bases separating them. Germline lookup yields CDR1 SNHLY and CDR2 FYNNEI. The CDR3 consists of 12 residues. For the CDR3, the DNA is TGTGCCAGCAAGTTCGTGGATCAGCCCCAGCATTTT. Residues: CASKFVDQPQHF.

Many counts were recorded for this clonotype. V usage is TRBV28 and J usage is TRBJ2-7; 9 bases align to TRBD1. The V gene end was trimmed by 3 bases and the J gene end by 7 bases; junction bases not matched to a gene: 13. CDR1 and CDR2 from the germline V gene are MDHEN and SYDVKM. The CDR3 extends over 16 amino acids. Here the CDR3 reads CASSLDPGTGLWEQYF. In nucleotides, the CDR3 is TGTGCCAGCAGTTTGGACCCCGGGACAGGGTTATGGGAGCAGTACTTC.

This clonotype was observed at least ten times. The rearrangement uses TRBV18 and TRBJ2-3, with no clear D. CDR3 length: 17 residues. Germline CDR1 and CDR2: KGHSH and LQKENI. V shed 0 bases and J shed 0 bases, with 13 bases lying between them. CDR3 bases: TGTGCCAGCTCACCACCGAGCAGAAGAACTAGCACAGATACGCAGTATTTT. Encoded protein: CASSPPSRRTSTDTQYF.

The rearrangement joins TRBV24-1 to TRBJ2-1; D could derive from TRBD1 or TRBD2 (6 bases each). CDR3 length: 16 residues. Germline V lookup: CDR1 KGHDR, CDR2 SFDVKD. V lost 5 bases, J lost 8 bases, and 21 bases lay in between. This chain's CDR3 is CATSVGGAGLTDEQFF. In DNA form, the CDR3 reads TGTGCCACCAGTGTGGGGGGCGCGGGACTTACGGATGAGCAGTTCTTC.

The sample holds a few counts of this clonotype. The chain joins TRBV4-2 to TRBJ1-5, with D unresolved. This CDR3 spans 13 amino acids. From germline, CDR1 is LGHNA and CDR2 YNFKEQ. V was shortened by 0 bases and J by 8 bases, with 8 bases between the two germline ends. The CDR3 region has the DNA TGTGCCAGCAGCCAAGATTTGGCGGAGCCCCAGCATTTT. The encoded protein is CASSQDLAEPQHF.

The gene calls are TRBV14 and TRBJ2-2; D is uncertain. Looked up from germline, CDR1 is SGHDN and CDR2 is FVKESK. V was cut by 1 base and J by 5 bases, with 11 bases left in between. The CDR3 length is 15 residues. CDR3 in amino acids: CASSQGSGRTGELFF. The CDR3 nucleotides are TGTGCCAGCAGCCAAGGGTCGGGTCGGACCGGGGAGCTGTTTTTT.

Many counts were recorded for this clonotype. The chain combines TRBV18 with TRBJ1-6; weak D call: TRBD1 (6 bases). The V gene lost 3 bases and the J gene lost 6 bases, with 12 bases spanning the gap. The CDR3 contains 15 residues. Looked up from germline, CDR1 is KGHSH and CDR2 is LQKENI. CDR3 sequence: CASSPPDSPNSPLHF. CDR3 bases: TGTGCCAGCTCACCTCCGGACAGTCCTAATTCACCCCTCCACTTT. The full variable domain, completed using reference TRBV18 and TRBJ1-6, is NAGVMQNPRHLVRRRGQEARLRCSPMKGHSHVYWYRQLPEEGLKFMVYLQKENIIDESGMPKERFSAEFPKEGPSILRIQQVVRGDSAAYFCASSPPDSPNSPLHFGNGTRLTVT.

This clonotype has just a few counts. A much bigger clone sits one base away, suggesting this may be a read error. V and J are TRBV24-1 and TRBJ2-3, with D hard to call. This CDR3 comprises 15 residues. The germline CDR1 and CDR2 sequences are KGHDR and SFDVKD. V was cut by 3 bases and J by 0 bases, with 9 bases left in between. CDR3 in DNA: TGTGCCACCAGTGATGGCCAGACGAGCACAGATACGCAGTATTTT. Translating gives CATSDGQTSTDTQYF.

In its sample, this clonotype was seen many times. This chain connects TRBV7-2 to TRBJ2-7, with TRBD2 matching 9 bases. This CDR3 comprises 14 residues. Losses at the gene ends were 1 base for V and 4 bases for J; bases not matched to a gene: 2. Germline-derived CDR1 and CDR2 are SGHTA and FQGNSA. The CDR3 DNA reads as TGTGCCAGCAGCTTAGGCGGGGGGGGTTACGAGCAGTACTTC. Translating gives CASSLGGGGYEQYF.

CDR3 coding DNA: TGTGCCAGCAGCCCCCTCCGATCTTCGATGAACACTGAAGCTTTCTTT. The encoded protein is CASSPLRSSMNTEAFF. The chain carries TRBV7-9 and TRBJ1-1; D gene ambiguous. Looked up from germline, CDR1 is SEHNR and CDR2 is FQNEAQ (reference sequence). With 5 bases removed from V and 0 bases from J, the gap between germline ends came to 16 bases. CDR3 length equals 16 residues.

Ten or more counts support this clonotype. The V call is TRBV20-1, the J call TRBJ1-1, with D unclear. Trimming cost V 5 bases and J 7 bases, with 17 bases left between them. CDR3 length: 13 amino acids. CDR1 is DFQATT, CDR2 SNEGSKA, per germline (reference sequence). CDR3 in amino acids: CSAPLRSGFEAFF. In nucleotides, the CDR3 is TGCAGTGCTCCTCTTAGGTCGGGATTTGAAGCTTTCTTT.

This chain joins TRBV20-1 and TRBJ2-5; 11 nucleotides align to TRBD2. V lost 6 bases to trimming and J lost 5 bases; unmatched junction nucleotides: 17. Germline V gives CDR1 DFQATT, CDR2 SNEGSKA (reference sequence). The CDR3 loop spans 17 amino acids. CDR3 sequence (DNA): TGCAGTGCAAGTGGGGTGGCTAGCGGGAGGACTTTGGAGACCCAGTACTTC. Protein sequence: CSASGVASGRTLETQYF.

This chain links TRBV4-1 with TRBJ2-6; D is perhaps TRBD2 (6 bases). CDR3 length equals 17 residues. V lost 4 bases and J lost 4, with 17 bases in between. The germline V gene encodes CDR1 MGHRA and CDR2 YSYEKL. Written as DNA, the CDR3 is TGCGCCAGCAGCCGAGCGGGTTTTCCCCTGGGGGCCAACGTCCTGACTTTC. It translates to CASSRAGFPLGANVLTF.

This clonotype appeared a few times. This chain links TRBV5-1 with TRBJ2-3, with 7 bases lining up with TRBD2. Germline V gene lookup returns CDR1 SGHRS and CDR2 YFSETQ. With 0 bases clipped from V and 4 bases from J, the junction kept 11 bases outside the gene matches. The CDR3 is 17 amino acids. CDR3 protein: CASSLDLDGRRADTQYF. DNA of the CDR3: TGCGCCAGCAGCTTGGACCTGGACGGGAGGCGGGCAGATACGCAGTATTTT.

As concerns this clonotype: An end of the junction does not agree with germline; a read error may underlie this. For the CDR3, the DNA is TGCGCCAGCAGCCAAGGGACAGGGGGCTACGGGCAGTACTTC. Its protein is CASSQGTGGYGQYF. The chain combines TRBV4-1 with TRBJ2-7; TRBD1 agrees at 11 bases. CDR3 size: 14 residues. Germline V gene data show CDR1 as MGHRA and CDR2 as YSYEKL.